This is a list of T cell receptor beta chains from one sample in a study of cytomegalovirus exposure and HLA in healthy donors. Sequencing was performed with immunoSEQ multiplex PCR; in TCRdb, only in-frame clones are kept and a portion is missing. The sample yields about 41,000 clones, over 70% seen once. The sequencing input was PBMCs. The origin of the receptors is a man aged 45-60 years in good health and CMV-seronegative. The conserved cysteine and the conserved F or W are not part of the CDR3 here. Fields, in order: D gene, clone size, V gene, CDR3 protein. D genes are given only for firm matches. The size of a clone is reported for some rows only, either as once, few or many, or as a class for expanded clones.

>TRBD2|once|TRBV19
ASSPSGRFGYEQY
>TRBD2|-|TRBV7-3
ASSRLAGTSYNEQF
>TRBD1|-|TRBV7-2
ASSTQGARNSPLH
>-|once|TRBV5-4
ASSLVQGGAEAF
>TRBD1|-|TRBV5-1
ASSLRQGAIGTQY
>TRBD2|few|TRBV23-1
ASSQCDGRAVDTQY
>TRBD1|-|TRBV2
ASSGGTGSYNSPLH
>TRBD1|-|TRBV7-9
ASSWGQRGYT
>TRBD1|-|TRBV14
ASSRQGFAGNTIY
>-|-|TRBV11-2
ASSSGGSYGYT
>-|once|TRBV18
ASSPPSHYEQY
>TRBD1|-|TRBV4-3
ASSQTGQGDSTDTQY
>TRBD2|-|TRBV5-6
ASSPLAGGPDTQY
>-|once|TRBV27
ASRGQGYNSPLH
>TRBD1|-|TRBV19
ASRGQLYTEAF
>-|few|TRBV7-9
ASSLNSGDSSYNEQF
>TRBD2|-|TRBV19
ASSIAGRGRGGNEQF